These T cell receptor beta chains were read from a single sample in a study of PD-1 blockade in classical Hodgkin lymphoma. The repertoire was sequenced with immunoSEQ multiplex PCR; TCRdb's copy has only in-frame clones and lacks some. The sample lists tens of thousands of clones; around 80% were seen once. Sequenced here: peripheral blood mononuclear cells (PBMCs), sampled before the fourth cycle of nivolumab. Every receptor here comes from a human donor with classical Hodgkin lymphoma. CDR3s include the opening cysteine and the closing phenylalanine or tryptophan. A D gene is named only where the DNA matches it firmly. Rows give clone size only sometimes, using once, few, many, or a class for an expanded clone.

TRBJ2-7 | TRBV4-1 | once | TRBD1 | CASSPRTGGSYEQYF | TGCGCCAGCAGCCCCCGGACAGGGGGCTCCTACGAGCAGTACTTC
TRBJ2-5 | TRBV5-1 | few | . | CASSWGDSGTQYF | TGCGCCAGCAGCTGGGGGGACTCGGGGACCCAGTACTTC
TRBJ2-5 | TRBV5-4 | . | TRBD2 | CASNRAGGMEETQYF | TGTGCCAGCAACAGAGCGGGGGGCATGGAAGAGACCCAGTACTTC
TRBJ2-5 | TRBV11-1 | . | . | CASSFDRYQETQYF | TGTGCCAGCAGCTTTGACCGGTACCAAGAGACCCAGTACTTC
TRBJ1-2 | TRBV27 | . | . | CASISSPRSASGGYTF | TGTGCCAGCATATCTAGCCCCAGGTCCGCATCGGGGGGCTACACCTTC
TRBJ1-1 | TRBV30 | . | TRBD1 | CAWSGTGEGGTEAFF | TGTGCCTGGAGTGGAACAGGGGAAGGGGGCACTGAAGCTTTCTTT
TRBJ2-7 | TRBV6-1 | . | TRBD1 | CASSEAGTGEVTDEQYF | TGTGCCAGCAGTGAAGCGGGGACAGGGGAAGTTACGGACGAGCAGTACTTC
TRBJ2-2 | TRBV6-4 | . | TRBD2 | CASSDSSGANTGELFF | TGTGCCAGCAGTGACTCTAGCGGGGCGAACACCGGGGAGCTGTTTTTT
TRBJ2-3 | TRBV6-1 | few | TRBD1 | CASSEAWTGVYF | TGTGCCAGCAGTGAAGCGTGGACAGGCGTGTATTTT
TRBJ2-7 | TRBV5-1 | . | . | CASSLEGTYEQYF | TGCGCCAGCAGCTTGGAAGGGACCTACGAGCAGTACTTC
TRBJ2-7 | TRBV7-9 | . | TRBD1 | CASSLAGGTGRGHEQYF | TGTGCCAGCAGCTTAGCCGGGGGGACAGGGAGGGGACATGAGCAGTACTTC
TRBJ2-7 | TRBV5-6 | . | . | CASSLRGLEQYF | TGTGCCAGCAGCTTGAGAGGGCTCGAGCAGTACTTC
TRBJ1-3 | TRBV28 | few | . | CASSFLRNTIYF | TGTGCCAGCAGTTTTTTACGGAACACCATATATTTT
TRBJ2-1 | TRBV25-1 | many | . | CASSKVSSYNEQFF | TGTGCCAGCAGCAAGGTTAGCTCCTACAATGAGCAGTTCTTC
TRBJ2-1 | TRBV5-1 | few | TRBD1 | CASSLEDRVRGEQFF | TGCGCCAGCAGCTTGGAGGACAGGGTTCGAGGTGAGCAGTTCTTC
TRBJ2-6 | TRBV9 | . | . | CASSEGTGTGANVLTF | TGTGCCAGCAGCGAGGGAACAGGAACCGGGGCCAACGTCCTGACTTTC
TRBJ2-1 | TRBV28 | . | . | CASSSDNEQFF | TGTGCCAGCAGTTCCGACAATGAGCAGTTCTTC
TRBJ2-1 | TRBV4-2 | . | . | CASSQERGREQFF | TGTGCCAGCAGCCAAGAGAGGGGCCGTGAGCAGTTCTTC
TRBJ2-3 | TRBV5-4 | . | . | CASSGSTDTQYF | TGTGCCAGCAGCGGCAGCACAGATACGCAGTATTTT
TRBJ1-5 | TRBV9 | few | . | CASGMGSINQPQHF | TGTGCCAGCGGAATGGGGAGCATCAATCAGCCCCAGCATTTT